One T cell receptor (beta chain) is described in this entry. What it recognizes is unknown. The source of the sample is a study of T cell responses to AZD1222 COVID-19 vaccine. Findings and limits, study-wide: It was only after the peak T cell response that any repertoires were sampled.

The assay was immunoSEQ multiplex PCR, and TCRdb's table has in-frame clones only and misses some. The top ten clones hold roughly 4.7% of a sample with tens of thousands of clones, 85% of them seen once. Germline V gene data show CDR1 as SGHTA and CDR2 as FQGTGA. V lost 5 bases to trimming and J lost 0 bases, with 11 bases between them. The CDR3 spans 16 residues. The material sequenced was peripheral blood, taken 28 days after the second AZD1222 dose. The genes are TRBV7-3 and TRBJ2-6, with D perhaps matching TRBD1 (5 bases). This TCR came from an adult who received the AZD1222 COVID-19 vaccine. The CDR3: CASSPPTASGANVLTF. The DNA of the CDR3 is TGTGCCAGCAGCCCACCGACAGCCTCTGGGGCCAACGTCCTGACTTTC. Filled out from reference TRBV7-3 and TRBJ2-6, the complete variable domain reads GAGVSQTPSNKVTEKGKYVELRCDPISGHTALYWYRQSLGQGPEFLIYFQGTGAADDSGLPNDRFFAVRPEGSVSTLKIQRTERGDSAVYLCASSPPTASGANVLTFGAGSRLTVL.